The 32 T cell receptor beta chains below all came from one sample that was sequenced in a study of blood T cell repertoires in COVID-19. Assay: immunoSEQ multiplex PCR; the TCRdb copy retains only in-frame clones and omits some. Of about 40,000 clones in the sample, roughly 84% are singletons; the top ten hold around 4.2%. The sample comprised peripheral blood. All receptors come from a woman in her seventies with acute or convalescent COVID-19.

The chain couples TRBV25-1 to TRBJ2-7, with a tentative D call TRBD1 (5 bases). The length of the CDR3 is 11 residues. Trimming took 4 bases from V and 9 from J, leaving 10 bases between them. Germline loops: CDR1 MGHDK, CDR2 SYGVNS. The CDR3 sequence is CASSGQKRQYF. CDR3 nucleotides: TGTGCCAGCAGTGGACAGAAGCGGCAGTACTTC.

The rearrangement joins TRBV9 to TRBJ2-7, with 8 bases lining up with TRBD1. Germline V gene sequence: CDR1 SGDLS, CDR2 YYNGEE. CDR3 length: 14 amino acids. After removal of 4 bases from V and 5 bases from J, the junction contained 8 bases not matched to a gene. For the CDR3, the DNA is TGTGCCAGCAGCACCGGACAGGGCGGGAACGAGCAGTACTTC. It translates to CASSTGQGGNEQYF.

The CDR3 loop is CASSLSYITGSSSTDTQYF. The CDR3 coding sequence is TGTGCCAGCAGTTTATCCTATATTACAGGGTCATCTAGCACAGATACGCAGTATTTT. The rearrangement links TRBV27 to TRBJ2-3; possible D gene TRBD1, 6 bases. Trimming pared 0 bases from V and 0 bases from J, leaving 19 bases between. Germline-derived CDR1 and CDR2 are MNHEY and SMNVEV (reference sequence). The CDR3 has 19 residues.

The V and J genes are TRBV6-2 or TRBV6-3 and TRBJ2-3; 11 bases are a match to TRBD2. The ends lost 0 bases at V and 5 bases at J; junction bases unmatched: 7. CDR3 length: 17 residues. Germline CDR1 and CDR2: MNHEY and SVGEGT. CDR3 bases: TGTGCCAGCAGTTACTCCCCATCTAGCGGGGGGAGAGATACGCAGTATTTT. Translated, it gives CASSYSPSSGGRDTQYF.

This clone was seen only once. The rearrangement joins TRBV30 to TRBJ1-1, with D maybe TRBD1 (5 bases). Trimming took 8 bases from V and 10 from J, leaving 17 bases between them. There are 11 residues in the CDR3. The V gene's germline CDR1 is GTSNPN and CDR2 SVGIG (reference sequence). CDR3 residues: CAVARGVGAFF. The CDR3 nucleotides are TGTGCCGTAGCCCGGGGGGTGGGAGCTTTCTTT. Variable domain in full (rest from reference TRBV30 and TRBJ1-1): SQTIHQWPATLVQPVGSPLSLECTVEGTSNPNLYWYRQAAGRGLQLLFYSVGIGQISSEVPQNLSASRPQDRQFILSSKKLLLSDSGFYLCAVARGVGAFFGQGTRLTVV.

This clone has more than one count but fewer than ten. V is TRBV10-1 and J is TRBJ1-1; the match to TRBD1 covers 9 bases. CDR1 is WNHNN and CDR2 is SYGVQD in the germline V gene (reference sequence). Trimming at V came to 2 bases and at J to 1 base, leaving 8 bases not matched to a gene. CDR3 length equals 17 residues. This chain's CDR3 is CASSETGQGVGNTEAFF. CDR3 in DNA: TGCGCCAGCAGTGAGACGGGACAGGGTGTAGGGAACACTGAAGCTTTCTTT.

This clone occurred a few times. This sequence joins TRBV6-2 or TRBV6-3 and TRBJ2-7, with D perhaps TRBD1 (6 bases). The CDR3 runs to 19 residues. Germline CDR1 is MNHEY and CDR2 is SVGEGT. V was clipped by 0 bases and J by 0 bases, with 21 bases between them. The CDR3 protein is CASSYSPNGQRSLSYEQYF. The CDR3 region has the DNA TGTGCCAGCAGTTACTCCCCTAATGGACAGAGGTCCCTCTCCTACGAGCAGTACTTC.

The chain carries TRBV27 and TRBJ2-1, with TRBD2 matching 15 bases. V lost 3 bases to trimming and J lost 4 bases; unmatched junction nucleotides: 7. Germline V gives CDR1 MNHEY, CDR2 SMNVEV (reference sequence). This CDR3 spans 18 amino acids. The CDR3 DNA follows: TGTGCCAGCAGTTTCGGACTAGCGGGAGGGCCTCGATACAATGAGCAGTTCTTC. It encodes CASSFGLAGGPRYNEQFF.

The chain combines TRBV3-1 (or the pseudogene TRBV3-2) with TRBJ1-3; D is possibly TRBD1 (5 bases). Germline CDR1 and CDR2: LGHDT and YNNKEL (reference sequence). The CDR3 sequence is 16 residues long. V lost 1 base to trimming and J lost 0 bases, with 10 bases between them. CDR3 DNA: TGTGCCAGCAGCCAAGTCCTCAGGGTCTCTGGAAACACCATATATTTT. Its translation is CASSQVLRVSGNTIYF.

This clone was observed a handful of times. The V call is TRBV11-3, the J call TRBJ2-7, with 7 nucleotides matching TRBD1. V trimming: 4 bases; J trimming: 6 bases; junction bases outside the gene matches: 3. The CDR3 is 12 residues long. The germline gives CDR1 SGHNT, CDR2 YENEEA. CDR3 coding DNA: TGTGCCAGCAGCTCACAGGGGCGCGAGCAGTACTTC. Its translation is CASSSQGREQYF.

The CDR3, as DNA: TGTGCCAGCAGCCAAGGACAGGGTTTTAACTATGGCTACACCTTC. Protein sequence: CASSQGQGFNYGYTF. The chain carries TRBV3-1 (or the pseudogene TRBV3-2) and TRBJ1-2; 7 nucleotides agree with TRBD1. The CDR3 covers 15 residues. J gave up 1 base and V 1 base, and 3 bases lay outside the gene matches. Germline CDR1 LGHDT, CDR2 YNNKEL (reference sequence).

This chain uses TRBV19 with TRBJ1-4; 9 bases are shared with TRBD1. This CDR3 region has 16 residues. CDR1 is LNHDA, CDR2 SQIVND, per germline (reference sequence). J lost 4 bases, V lost 5 bases, and 8 bases had no gene match. The CDR3 reads CASSLQGAASNEKLFF. As DNA, the CDR3 is TGTGCCAGTAGTCTACAGGGGGCAGCGAGTAATGAAAAACTGTTTTTT.

The chain employs TRBV15 and TRBJ2-1; D possibly corresponds to TRBD2 (6 bases). The CDR3 spans 13 residues. The ends were cut back, 0 bases at V and 9 bases at J, with 9 bases in the middle. CDR1 and CDR2 (germline): LNHNV, YYDKDF (reference sequence). The CDR3 coding sequence is TGTGCCACCAGCAGAGATCACGGGGGTGAGCAGTTCTTC. This translates into CATSRDHGGEQFF.

This chain connects TRBV7-8 to TRBJ2-3, with a possible D match to TRBD2 (5 bases). Trimming removed 5 bases from V and 2 bases from J, with 20 bases in between. Germline lookup yields CDR1 SGHVS and CDR2 FQNEAQ. The CDR3 sequence is 17 residues long. The CDR3 nucleotides read TGTGCCAGCAGCCCCCGGAGGCGGACCGAAGCCACAGATACGCAGTATTTT. Its translation is CASSPRRRTEATDTQYF.

J is TRBJ1-1 and V is TRBV7-8; possibly TRBD1 for D (5 bases). Trimming cost V 2 bases and J 8 bases, with 15 bases left between them. The CDR3 contains 14 residues. Germline V gene lookup returns CDR1 SGHVS and CDR2 FQNEAQ. For the CDR3, the DNA is TGTGCCAGCAGCTTAAAGGGCCGGGGGGTCGAAGCTTTCTTT. Encoded protein: CASSLKGRGVEAFF.

V usage is TRBV5-6 and J usage is TRBJ1-2, with 9 bases identical to TRBD1. J lost 7 bases, V lost 2 bases, and 3 bases had no gene match. Per germline, CDR1 SGHDT and CDR2 YYEEEE. This CDR3 is built from 13 residues. The CDR3 nucleotides read TGTGCCAGCAGCTTACAGGGGGCCTTTGGCTACACCTTC. The encoded protein is CASSLQGAFGYTF. The entire variable domain, with the rest obtained from reference TRBV5-6 and TRBJ1-2, is as follows: DAGVTQSPTHLIKTRGQQVTLRCSPKSGHDTVSWYQQALGQGPQFIFQYYEEEERQRGNFPDRFSGHQFPNYSSELNVNALLLGDSALYLCASSLQGAFGYTFGSGTRLTVV.

The rearrangement links TRBV24-1 to TRBJ2-1; D gene ambiguous. V was cut by 5 bases and J by 5 bases, with 15 bases left in between. The CDR3 spans 15 residues. CDR1 KGHDR and CDR2 SFDVKD come from the germline V gene. CDR3 sequence reads: CATSGRSDINNEQFF. CDR3 DNA: TGTGCCACCAGTGGTCGCTCAGACATAAACAATGAGCAGTTCTTC.

The chain joins TRBV2 to TRBJ1-5; TRBD1 is a possible D gene (5 bases). The CDR3 is made up of 14 amino acids. Germline values: CDR1 SNHLY, CDR2 FYNNEI. The germline V and J ends were trimmed by 5 bases and 5 bases, with 13 bases remaining between them. The CDR3 DNA is TGTGCCAGCAGTTCAGGGCCCAATTATCAGCCCCAGCATTTT. Translated, it gives CASSSGPNYQPQHF.

This clone was observed once. The chain couples TRBV10-3 to TRBJ1-6; D is possibly TRBD1 (5 bases). The germline V gene has CDR1 ENHRY and CDR2 SYGVKD. This CDR3 contains 14 residues. V was pared by 4 bases and J by 6 bases, with 10 bases between. This chain's CDR3 is CAISGDSLNSPLHF. CDR3 nucleotide sequence: TGTGCCATCAGTGGAGACAGTCTTAATTCACCCCTCCACTTT.

The genes are TRBV5-1 and TRBJ1-1; 8 nucleotides agree with TRBD1. Germline CDR1 SGHRS, CDR2 YFSETQ. After removal of 2 bases from V and 1 base from J, the junction contained 13 bases not matched to a gene. This CDR3 contains 18 residues. CDR3 sequence: CASSLDLRTGFKNTEAFF. The CDR3 nucleotides read TGCGCCAGCAGCTTAGATCTTAGGACAGGGTTTAAGAACACTGAAGCTTTCTTT.

The chain recombines TRBV20-1 with TRBJ1-2, with a tentative D call TRBD1 (5 bases). The CDR3 extends over 8 amino acids. V lost 7 bases and J 13 bases, leaving 10 bases between the germline ends. Germline V gene data show CDR1 as DFQATT and CDR2 as SNEGSKA (reference sequence). CDR3 protein: CSEQGGTF. CDR3 DNA sequence: TGCAGTGAGCAGGGAGGCACCTTC.

This CDR3 is CASSLAAKNIQYF. The CDR3 DNA follows: TGTGCCAGCAGCCTTGCGGCCAAAAACATTCAGTACTTC. The chain is built from TRBV11-2 and TRBJ2-4; D gene ambiguous. V lost 5 bases, J lost 1 base, and 6 bases lay in between. The germline V gene has CDR1 SGHAT and CDR2 FQNNGV. The CDR3 is 13 amino acids.

The rearrangement joins TRBV7-2 to TRBJ2-7, with D perhaps matching TRBD1 (5 bases). V was pared by 1 base and J by 6 bases, with 16 bases between. The germline gives CDR1 SGHTA, CDR2 FQGNSA. The CDR3 sequence is 15 residues long. DNA of the CDR3: TGTGCCAGCAGCTTAGGGCTGGCAGGGAATCTCGAGCAGTACTTC. Its protein product is CASSLGLAGNLEQYF.

This chain's CDR3 is CASSGGDTQYF. CDR3 in DNA: TGTGCCAGTAGCGGAGGGGATACGCAGTATTTT. The chain has TRBV19 and TRBJ2-3; D perhaps matches TRBD2 (6 bases). Germline V CDR1 and CDR2: LNHDA, SQIVND (reference sequence). V shed 6 bases and J shed 6 bases, with 7 bases lying between them. CDR3 length: 11 amino acids.

This chain links TRBV18 with TRBJ2-5; D ambiguous. The V and J ends lost 1 base and 2 bases respectively, with 8 bases between them. Looked up from germline, CDR1 is KGHSH and CDR2 is LQKENI. CDR3 length equals 14 residues. The DNA of the CDR3 is TGTGCCAGCTCACCACGATCCAGGCAAGAGACCCAGTACTTC. Translating gives CASSPRSRQETQYF.

The genes are TRBV5-4 and TRBJ2-5; maybe TRBD2 (6 bases). The CDR3 runs 14 residues. The V end was cut by 4 bases, the J end by 5 bases, with 15 bases between. CDR1 and CDR2 from the germline V gene are SGHNT and YYREEE (reference sequence). The CDR3 DNA follows: TGTGCCAGCAGCCCCAATCCGGGGGTGGAGACCCAGTACTTC. Translation: CASSPNPGVETQYF.

The chain combines TRBV6-2 or TRBV6-3 with TRBJ1-5, with 7 bases matching TRBD1. This CDR3 contains 15 residues. Germline V gives CDR1 MNHEY, CDR2 SVGEGT. Trimming at V came to 5 bases and at J to 4 bases, leaving 8 bases not matched to a gene. This chain's CDR3 is CASSIQGSFNQPQHF. DNA for the CDR3: TGTGCCAGCAGTATACAGGGGTCCTTTAATCAGCCCCAGCATTTT.

The J gene is TRBJ2-1, the V gene TRBV11-3; 8 bases agree with TRBD2. The CDR3 covers 17 residues. The germline gives CDR1 SGHNT, CDR2 YENEEA. With V trimmed by 5 bases and J by 1 base, 10 bases remained unmatched. The CDR3 loop is CASSLMSGSRSYNEQFF. In DNA form, the CDR3 reads TGTGCCAGCAGCCTAATGAGCGGGAGTCGTTCCTACAATGAGCAGTTCTTC.

This clone was seen a handful of times. The chain combines TRBV5-1 with TRBJ2-5; TRBD2 might be the D (7 bases). Germline CDR1 and CDR2: SGHRS and YFSETQ. Trimming took off 4 bases at V and 5 bases at J, with 15 bases between the two ends. This CDR3 is built from 14 residues. CDR3: CASSPSGGRETQYF. The DNA of the CDR3 is TGCGCCAGCAGCCCGTCGGGGGGCAGGGAGACCCAGTACTTC.

To note about this clone: At the DNA level, this CDR3 is encoded by other sequences in the same sample as well. J is TRBJ2-7 and V is TRBV6-2 or TRBV6-3, with 15 bases aligning to TRBD2. Germline V gives CDR1 MNHEY, CDR2 SVGEGT. Germline trimming cut 5 bases from V and 1 base from J; bases unmatched to any gene: 0. The CDR3 loop spans 15 amino acids. Here the CDR3 reads CASSGLAGGSYEQYF. In DNA form, the CDR3 reads TGTGCCAGCAGTGGACTAGCGGGAGGGTCCTACGAGCAGTACTTC.

The J gene is TRBJ2-5, the V gene TRBV7-2; 14 bases are a match to TRBD2. Germline V gene data show CDR1 as SGHTA and CDR2 as FQGNSA. This CDR3 spans 17 amino acids. The J segment lost 5 bases and the V segment lost 5 bases, leaving 10 bases of the junction unmatched. The DNA for the CDR3 is TGTGCCAGCAGCGGAAGACTAGCGGGAGGGCCTTGGGAGACCCAGTACTTC. Translated, it gives CASSGRLAGGPWETQYF.

This clone occurred once. The chain recombines TRBV6-5 with TRBJ2-7; the D gene is possibly TRBD2 (6 bases). V was shortened by 4 bases and J by 5 bases, with 18 bases between the two germline ends. The CDR3 loop spans 15 amino acids. Looked up from germline, CDR1 is MNHEY and CDR2 is SVGAGI. As DNA, the CDR3 is TGTGCCAGCAGTTCCCGGAGGGGCCTGGAGGACGAGCAGTACTTC. This translates into CASSSRRGLEDEQYF.